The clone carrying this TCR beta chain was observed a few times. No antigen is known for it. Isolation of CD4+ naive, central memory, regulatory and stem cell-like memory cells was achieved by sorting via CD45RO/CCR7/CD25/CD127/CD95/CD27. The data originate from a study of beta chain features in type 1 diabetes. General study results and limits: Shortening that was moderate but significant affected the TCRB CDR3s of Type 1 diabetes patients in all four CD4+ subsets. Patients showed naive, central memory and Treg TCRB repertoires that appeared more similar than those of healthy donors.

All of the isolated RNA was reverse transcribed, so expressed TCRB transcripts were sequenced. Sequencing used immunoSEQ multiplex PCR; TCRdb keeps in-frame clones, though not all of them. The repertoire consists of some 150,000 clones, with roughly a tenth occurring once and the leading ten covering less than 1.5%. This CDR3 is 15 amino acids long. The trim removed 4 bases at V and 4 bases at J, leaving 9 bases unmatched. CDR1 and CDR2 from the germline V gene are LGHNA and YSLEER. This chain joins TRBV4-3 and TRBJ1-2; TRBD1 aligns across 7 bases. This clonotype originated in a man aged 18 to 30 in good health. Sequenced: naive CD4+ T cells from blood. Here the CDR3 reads CASSRSQGSIYGYTF. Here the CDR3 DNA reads TGCGCCAGCAGCCGATCACAGGGGTCGATCTATGGCTACACCTTC.